A selection of T cell receptor beta chains follows, all from one sample in a study of shared clonotypes between healthy human individuals. Repertoires were generated with immunoSEQ multiplex PCR, while TCRdb's copy carries only in-frame clones and drops some. The repertoire holds around 530,000 clones, with around three quarters as singletons. Sequencing input: PBMCs. The receptors here all came from a woman aged 40 to 50 in good health. Some clones in this sample may be carry-over from other donors' samples. The CDR3 runs from the conserved cysteine through the conserved F or W. D genes are given only for firm matches. Some rows mark clone size as missing; the rest say once, few, many or name a class of expanded clone.

v_call: TRBV29-1; j_call: TRBJ2-7; d_call: .; clone_size: .; cdr3_aa: CSVGLQEPYEQYF; cdr3_nt: TGCAGCGTTGGCCTACAGGAGCCCTACGAGCAGTACTTC
v_call: TRBV4-1; j_call: TRBJ2-7; d_call: .; clone_size: .; cdr3_aa: CASSQDAYGEQYF; cdr3_nt: TGCGCCAGCAGCCAGGACGCGTACGGGGAGCAGTACTTC
v_call: TRBV11-2; j_call: TRBJ2-2; d_call: .; clone_size: .; cdr3_aa: CASSLPQGYRTGELFF; cdr3_nt: TGTGCCAGCAGCTTACCGCAGGGGTATAGAACCGGGGAGCTGTTTTTT
v_call: TRBV10-3; j_call: TRBJ1-2; d_call: .; clone_size: .; cdr3_aa: CAISVGGRGYGYTF; cdr3_nt: TGTGCCATCAGTGTAGGGGGGCGCGGCTATGGCTACACCTTC
v_call: TRBV28; j_call: TRBJ2-1; d_call: TRBD2; clone_size: .; cdr3_aa: CASSLGGSLYNEQFF; cdr3_nt: TGTGCCAGCAGTTTAGGCGGGAGTCTCTACAATGAGCAGTTCTTC
v_call: TRBV4-2; j_call: TRBJ1-2; d_call: .; clone_size: .; cdr3_aa: CASSQAGVDGYTF; cdr3_nt: TGTGCCAGCAGCCAGGCAGGGGTTGATGGCTACACCTTC
v_call: TRBV29-1; j_call: TRBJ1-1; d_call: TRBD1; clone_size: .; cdr3_aa: CSAKTGGNTEAFF; cdr3_nt: TGCAGCGCAAAGACAGGGGGTAACACTGAAGCTTTCTTT
v_call: TRBV7-9; j_call: TRBJ2-3; d_call: .; clone_size: .; cdr3_aa: CASSLARRQATDTQYF; cdr3_nt: TGTGCCAGCAGCTTAGCCAGACGACAAGCCACAGATACGCAGTATTTT
v_call: TRBV15; j_call: TRBJ2-5; d_call: .; clone_size: .; cdr3_aa: CATSPYVGETQYF; cdr3_nt: TGTGCCACCAGCCCCTATGTTGGAGAGACCCAGTACTTC
v_call: TRBV10-2; j_call: TRBJ1-4; d_call: .; clone_size: .; cdr3_aa: CASSEGNRVFEKLFF; cdr3_nt: TGCGCCAGCAGTGAGGGGAACAGGGTTTTTGAAAAACTGTTTTTT
v_call: TRBV28; j_call: TRBJ1-2; d_call: .; clone_size: .; cdr3_aa: CASSPRGINYGYTF; cdr3_nt: TGTGCCAGCAGCCCGAGGGGGATTAACTATGGCTACACCTTC
v_call: TRBV18; j_call: TRBJ1-4; d_call: TRBD1; clone_size: .; cdr3_aa: CASSRYRGASEKLFF; cdr3_nt: TGTGCCAGCTCACGTTACAGGGGGGCATCTGAAAAACTGTTTTTT
v_call: TRBV28; j_call: TRBJ1-4; d_call: TRBD1; clone_size: .; cdr3_aa: CASSLWGTGGMGKLFF; cdr3_nt: TGTGCCAGCAGTTTATGGGGGACAGGGGGCATGGGAAAACTGTTTTTT
v_call: TRBV4-1; j_call: TRBJ2-7; d_call: TRBD2; clone_size: .; cdr3_aa: CASSEGLAGGYEQYF; cdr3_nt: TGCGCCAGCAGCGAGGGCCTAGCGGGAGGATACGAGCAGTACTTC
v_call: TRBV7-2; j_call: TRBJ2-7; d_call: .; clone_size: .; cdr3_aa: CASSTGFWYEQYF; cdr3_nt: TGTGCCAGCAGTACAGGGTTCTGGTACGAGCAGTACTTC
v_call: TRBV2; j_call: TRBJ1-6; d_call: TRBD1; clone_size: .; cdr3_aa: CASTRTGDSPLHF; cdr3_nt: TGTGCCAGCACTCGGACAGGGGATTCACCCCTCCACTTT
v_call: TRBV28; j_call: TRBJ2-7; d_call: TRBD1; clone_size: .; cdr3_aa: CASSQSGVWDRVYEQYF; cdr3_nt: TGTGCCAGCAGTCAATCCGGTGTCTGGGACAGGGTTTACGAGCAGTACTTC
v_call: TRBV19; j_call: TRBJ2-7; d_call: TRBD2; clone_size: once; cdr3_aa: CASSSRTSGTYEQYF; cdr3_nt: TGTGCCAGTAGTTCCCGGACTAGCGGGACCTACGAGCAGTACTTC
v_call: TRBV27; j_call: TRBJ1-1; d_call: .; clone_size: .; cdr3_aa: CASKDLGDTEAFF; cdr3_nt: TGTGCCAGCAAGGATTTGGGGGACACTGAAGCTTTCTTT
v_call: TRBV18; j_call: TRBJ2-7; d_call: .; clone_size: few; cdr3_aa: CASSPTGDYEQYF; cdr3_nt: TGTGCCAGCTCCCCAACAGGGGACTACGAGCAATACTTC
v_call: TRBV6-6; j_call: TRBJ2-6; d_call: TRBD2; clone_size: .; cdr3_aa: CATGLRDRPVLTF; cdr3_nt: TGTGCCACGGGACTACGGGACCGTCCTGTCCTGACTTTC
v_call: TRBV15; j_call: TRBJ2-3; d_call: TRBD1; clone_size: few; cdr3_aa: CATSFDRGYTDTQYF; cdr3_nt: TGTGCCACCAGCTTCGACAGGGGATATACAGATACGCAGTATTTT
v_call: TRBV4-1; j_call: TRBJ2-1; d_call: .; clone_size: .; cdr3_aa: CASSQEHSDEQFF; cdr3_nt: TGCGCCAGCAGCCAAGAACACAGTGATGAGCAGTTCTTC
v_call: TRBV11-2; j_call: TRBJ2-3; d_call: .; clone_size: .; cdr3_aa: CASSLISTDTQYF; cdr3_nt: TGTGCCAGCAGCTTAATTAGCACAGATACGCAGTATTTT
v_call: TRBV20-1; j_call: TRBJ2-5; d_call: .; clone_size: .; cdr3_aa: CSAAKQETQYF; cdr3_nt: TGCAGTGCTGCGAAACAAGAGACCCAGTACTTC
v_call: TRBV7-7; j_call: TRBJ2-5; d_call: TRBD1; clone_size: .; cdr3_aa: CASSLDREETQYF; cdr3_nt: TGTGCCAGCAGCTTGGACAGGGAAGAGACCCAGTACTTC
v_call: TRBV5-1; j_call: TRBJ2-2; d_call: TRBD1; clone_size: .; cdr3_aa: CASSPLQGAGTGELFF; cdr3_nt: TGCGCCAGCAGCCCATTACAGGGGGCGGGCACCGGGGAGCTGTTTTTT
v_call: TRBV7-8; j_call: TRBJ2-1; d_call: TRBD2; clone_size: .; cdr3_aa: CASSPRLAGEGEQFF; cdr3_nt: TGTGCCAGCAGCCCCCGACTAGCGGGAGAAGGTGAGCAGTTCTTC
v_call: TRBV4-1; j_call: TRBJ1-1; d_call: TRBD1; clone_size: .; cdr3_aa: CASSLRQGPNTEAFF; cdr3_nt: TGCGCCAGCAGCCTTCGACAGGGGCCGAACACTGAAGCTTTCTTT
v_call: TRBV2; j_call: TRBJ2-2; d_call: .; clone_size: .; cdr3_aa: CASRTPGRGLRGELFF; cdr3_nt: TGTGCCAGCAGGACCCCGGGACGGGGGTTGAGGGGGGAGCTGTTTTTT
v_call: TRBV2; j_call: TRBJ2-7; d_call: TRBD2; clone_size: .; cdr3_aa: CASSEVLAGEQYF; cdr3_nt: TGTGCCAGCAGTGAAGTCCTAGCGGGTGAGCAGTACTTC
v_call: TRBV19; j_call: TRBJ1-1; d_call: TRBD1; clone_size: .; cdr3_aa: CASSMRGTGLNTEAFF; cdr3_nt: TGTGCCAGTAGTATGAGAGGGACAGGGCTGAACACTGAAGCTTTCTTT
v_call: TRBV27; j_call: TRBJ1-5; d_call: .; clone_size: .; cdr3_aa: CASSLSYQPQHF; cdr3_nt: TGTGCCAGCAGTTTATCCTATCAGCCCCAGCATTTT
v_call: TRBV28; j_call: TRBJ2-1; d_call: .; clone_size: .; cdr3_aa: CASSLGVAPYNEQFF; cdr3_nt: TGTGCCAGCAGTTTGGGTGTAGCCCCCTACAATGAGCAGTTCTTC
v_call: TRBV7-3; j_call: TRBJ2-3; d_call: TRBD2; clone_size: .; cdr3_aa: CASSRTSVFSDTQYF; cdr3_nt: TGTGCCAGCAGCCGGACTAGCGTGTTCTCAGATACGCAGTATTTT
v_call: TRBV30; j_call: TRBJ2-3; d_call: .; clone_size: .; cdr3_aa: CAWSVIGSTDTQYF; cdr3_nt: TGTGCCTGGAGTGTAATTGGAAGCACAGATACGCAGTATTTT
v_call: TRBV28; j_call: TRBJ2-1; d_call: .; clone_size: .; cdr3_aa: CAAGGGVDEQFF; cdr3_nt: TGTGCCGCCGGGGGTGGGGTCGATGAGCAGTTCTTC
v_call: TRBV7-3; j_call: TRBJ2-3; d_call: TRBD1; clone_size: .; cdr3_aa: CASSLPGGADTQYF; cdr3_nt: TGTGCCAGCAGCTTGCCAGGGGGCGCAGATACGCAGTATTTT
v_call: TRBV2; j_call: TRBJ2-7; d_call: .; clone_size: .; cdr3_aa: CASSGGASSYEQYF; cdr3_nt: TGTGCCAGCAGTGGTGGGGCCTCCTCCTACGAGCAGTACTTC
v_call: TRBV4-1; j_call: TRBJ2-7; d_call: .; clone_size: .; cdr3_aa: CASSLRGADYEQYF; cdr3_nt: TGCGCCAGCAGCCTGAGAGGGGCCGACTACGAGCAGTACTTC
v_call: TRBV25-1; j_call: TRBJ2-5; d_call: TRBD1; clone_size: .; cdr3_aa: CASSDQGQGQETQYF; cdr3_nt: TGTGCCAGCAGTGATCAAGGACAGGGACAAGAGACCCAGTACTTC
v_call: TRBV10-3; j_call: TRBJ1-1; d_call: TRBD1; clone_size: .; cdr3_aa: CAISGTGGDTEAFF; cdr3_nt: TGTGCCATCAGTGGGACAGGGGGGGACACTGAAGCTTTCTTT
v_call: TRBV28; j_call: TRBJ2-5; d_call: TRBD1; clone_size: .; cdr3_aa: CASSLSAGQGGETQYF; cdr3_nt: TGTGCCAGCAGTTTATCTGCGGGACAGGGGGGGGAGACCCAGTACTTC
v_call: TRBV2; j_call: TRBJ2-3; d_call: TRBD2; clone_size: .; cdr3_aa: CASRTSGGTDTQYF; cdr3_nt: TGTGCCAGCAGGACTAGCGGGGGCACAGATACGCAGTATTTT
v_call: TRBV5-6; j_call: TRBJ1-1; d_call: .; clone_size: many; cdr3_aa: CASSASRGTSVSTEAFF; cdr3_nt: TGTGCCAGCAGCGCGAGCCGGGGGACATCGGTGAGCACTGAAGCTTTCTTT
v_call: TRBV5-1; j_call: TRBJ1-5; d_call: TRBD1; clone_size: .; cdr3_aa: CASSRGTGSNQPQHF; cdr3_nt: TGCGCCAGCAGCCGCGGGACAGGGAGCAATCAGCCCCAGCATTTT
v_call: TRBV27; j_call: TRBJ2-6; d_call: .; clone_size: .; cdr3_aa: CASSLVDRLFSGANVLTF; cdr3_nt: TGTGCCAGCAGTTTGGTTGACAGACTCTTCTCTGGGGCCAACGTCCTGACTTTC
v_call: TRBV19; j_call: TRBJ1-1; d_call: TRBD1; clone_size: few; cdr3_aa: CASNPTGENTEAFF; cdr3_nt: TGTGCCAGTAACCCGACAGGGGAGAACACTGAAGCTTTCTTT